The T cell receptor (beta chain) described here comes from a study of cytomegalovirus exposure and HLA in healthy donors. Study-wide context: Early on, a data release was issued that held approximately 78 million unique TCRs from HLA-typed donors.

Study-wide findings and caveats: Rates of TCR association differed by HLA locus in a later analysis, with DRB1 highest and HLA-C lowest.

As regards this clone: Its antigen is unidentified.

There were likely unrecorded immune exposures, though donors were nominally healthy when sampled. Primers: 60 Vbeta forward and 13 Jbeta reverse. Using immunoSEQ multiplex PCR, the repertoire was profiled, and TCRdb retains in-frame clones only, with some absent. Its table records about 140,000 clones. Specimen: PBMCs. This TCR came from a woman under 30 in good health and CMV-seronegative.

Here the CDR3 reads CGTSGTSTDTQYF. In DNA, the CDR3 is TGTGGGACTAGCGGGACTAGCACAGATACGCAGTATTTT. The V call is TRBV28, the J call TRBJ2-3; 12 bases fit TRBD2. Germline CDR1 and CDR2: MDHEN and SYDVKM. This CDR3 spans 13 amino acids.